A selection of T cell receptor beta chains follows, all from one sample in a study of regulatory T cells in long-lasting Graves disease. In TCRdb, the multiplex PCR reads were re-called with MiXCR into one record per CDR3 protein. This table holds 400,000 to 550,000 distinct CDR3 sequences, about a sixth found once. These sequences were also reported in another study, on T cells in Graves' hyperthyroidism and ophthalmopathy.

The sequenced sample was peripheral blood mononuclear cells (PBMCs), obtained at new diagnosis, from a patient treated with antithyroid drugs. These receptors were obtained from a young woman with Graves disease. The CDR3 runs from the conserved cysteine through the conserved F or W. Fields, in order: clone size, D gene, J gene, V gene, CDR3 DNA, CDR3 protein. A D gene is named only where the DNA matches it firmly. For some rows the clone size is stated as once, few or many, or as a class when expanded; others skip it.

size: NA
D: TRBD2
J: TRBJ2-1
V: TRBV20-1
DNA: TGCAGTGCTACGGGGACTAGCGGGAGTATGCACAATGAGCAGTTCTTC
CDR3: CSATGTSGSMHNEQFF

size: NA
D: NA
J: TRBJ2-1
V: TRBV7-3
DNA: TGTGCCAGCAGCTCCACCAGCGGACACAATGAGCAGTTCTTC
CDR3: CASSSTSGHNEQFF

size: NA
D: NA
J: TRBJ1-1
V: TRBV20-1
DNA: TGCAGTGCTATACCTCTGAACACTGAAGCTTTCTTT
CDR3: CSAIPLNTEAFF

size: NA
D: NA
J: TRBJ1-1
V: TRBV5-1
DNA: TGCGCCAGCAGCTTCGGGGCCGGGAACACTGAAGCTTTCTTT
CDR3: CASSFGAGNTEAFF

size: many
D: TRBD2
J: TRBJ2-5
V: TRBV29-1
DNA: TGCAGCGTTGTGTGGGAGGGGACAGAGACCCAGTACTTC
CDR3: CSVVWEGTETQYF

size: NA
D: NA
J: TRBJ2-6
V: TRBV27
DNA: TGTGCCAGCAGGGTGGGCATAGGGTCTGGGGCCAACGTCCTGACTTTC
CDR3: CASRVGIGSGANVLTF

size: few
D: NA
J: TRBJ1-5
V: TRBV4-1
DNA: TGCGCCAGCAGCCTCCTTTGGGAGAGCAATCAGCCCCAGCATTTT
CDR3: CASSLLWESNQPQHF

size: few
D: NA
J: TRBJ2-1
V: TRBV12-3/TRBV12-4
DNA: TGTGCCAGCAGTGTGGGAATACCGGGACGAAGAGGGAATGAGCAGTTCTTC
CDR3: CASSVGIPGRRGNEQFF

size: many
D: TRBD2
J: TRBJ2-7
V: TRBV29-1
DNA: TGCAGCGTTGAGGGACTAGCGGGAGTAGTATACGAGCAGTACTTC
CDR3: CSVEGLAGVVYEQYF

size: few
D: TRBD1
J: TRBJ1-2
V: TRBV30
DNA: TGTGCCTGGAGGAGTACAGGGGCTAAACATGGCTACACCTTC
CDR3: CAWRSTGAKHGYTF

size: NA
D: TRBD2
J: TRBJ2-1
V: TRBV4-3
DNA: TGCGCCAGCAGCCAGGGACTAGCGGGAGGGCCATCCGATGAGCAGTTCTTC
CDR3: CASSQGLAGGPSDEQFF

size: NA
D: NA
J: TRBJ1-4
V: TRBV20-1
DNA: TGCAGTGCTCAGAGGGGTGGGGCAACTAATGAAAAACTGTTTTTT
CDR3: CSAQRGGATNEKLFF

size: many
D: NA
J: TRBJ1-2
V: TRBV15
DNA: TGTGCCACCAGCCGGGACAACTATGGCTACACCTTC
CDR3: CATSRDNYGYTF

size: NA
D: NA
J: TRBJ1-4
V: TRBV18
DNA: TGTGCCAGCTCCGCGAGGTCAACTAATGAAAAACTGTTTTTT
CDR3: CASSARSTNEKLFF

size: many
D: NA
J: TRBJ1-1
V: TRBV7-2
DNA: TGTGCCAGCAGCCTTGACCCCGGGGCCACTGAAGCTTTCTTT
CDR3: CASSLDPGATEAFF

size: many
D: NA
J: TRBJ2-1
V: TRBV7-6
DNA: TGTGCCAGCAGCTTAGCGGTAGGCAATGAGCAGTTCTTC
CDR3: CASSLAVGNEQFF

size: NA
D: TRBD1
J: TRBJ1-2
V: TRBV20-1
DNA: TGCAGTGCTAGCAGATCGGGACAGTCCTTTGGCTACACCTTC
CDR3: CSASRSGQSFGYTF

size: many
D: TRBD1
J: TRBJ2-6
V: TRBV24-1
DNA: TGTGCCACCAGTGCTCAGGGGGCGGTGGCTGGGGCCAACGTCCTGACTTTC
CDR3: CATSAQGAVAGANVLTF

size: few
D: NA
J: TRBJ2-7
V: TRBV19
DNA: TGTGCCAGTAGTAGAGGACCGGACTCCTCGCACGAGCAGTACTTC
CDR3: CASSRGPDSSHEQYF

size: few
D: TRBD1
J: TRBJ1-4
V: TRBV7-2
DNA: TGTGCCAGCAGCTTCGGGTTCGGGCCTGGACAGGGTGAAAAACTGTTTTTT
CDR3: CASSFGFGPGQGEKLFF

size: many
D: NA
J: TRBJ2-3
V: TRBV15
DNA: TGTGCCACCAGCAGAGCCCTGCGTGTGTTAGCGGCTAGCACAGATACGCAGTATTTT
CDR3: CATSRALRVLAASTDTQYF

size: NA
D: NA
J: TRBJ2-3
V: TRBV18
DNA: TGTGCCAGCTCACCCCCCGGGACCGTCGGGGCGGCAGATACGCAGTATTTT
CDR3: CASSPPGTVGAADTQYF

size: many
D: TRBD1
J: TRBJ1-2
V: TRBV27
DNA: TGTGCCAGCAGTGGTAACAGGGGGACCTATGGCTACACCTTC
CDR3: CASSGNRGTYGYTF

size: NA
D: NA
J: TRBJ2-1
V: TRBV7-8
DNA: TGTGCCAGCAGCTTAAGGGCTAGCCGGTACAATGAGCAGTTCTTC
CDR3: CASSLRASRYNEQFF

size: many
D: NA
J: TRBJ2-1
V: TRBV27
DNA: TGTGCCAGCACCTTACGAGCGGTCCAGGTTGGCTTC
CDR3: CASTLRAVQVGF

size: many
D: NA
J: TRBJ2-1
V: TRBV11-2
DNA: TGTGCCAGCAGCTTCTTACGGGTGGAGCAGTTCTTC
CDR3: CASSFLRVEQFF

size: many
D: NA
J: TRBJ2-1
V: TRBV7-9
DNA: TGTGCCAGCAGCTTAGTTGACGGTAATGAGCAGTTCTTC
CDR3: CASSLVDGNEQFF